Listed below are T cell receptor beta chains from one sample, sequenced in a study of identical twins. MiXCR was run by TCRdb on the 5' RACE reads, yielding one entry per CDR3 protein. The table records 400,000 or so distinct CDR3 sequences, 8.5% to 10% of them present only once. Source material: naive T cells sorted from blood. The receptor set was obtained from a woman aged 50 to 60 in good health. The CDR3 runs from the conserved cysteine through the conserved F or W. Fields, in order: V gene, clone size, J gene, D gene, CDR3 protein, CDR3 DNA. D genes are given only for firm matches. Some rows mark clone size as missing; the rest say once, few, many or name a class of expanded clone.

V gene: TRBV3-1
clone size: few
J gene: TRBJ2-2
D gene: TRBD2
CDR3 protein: CASSQGLAETTGELFF
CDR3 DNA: TGTGCCAGCAGCCAAGGACTAGCGGAGACCACCGGGGAGCTGTTTTTT

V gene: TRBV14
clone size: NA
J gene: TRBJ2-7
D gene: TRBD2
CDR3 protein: CASSPASGPSYEQYF
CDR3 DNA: TGTGCCAGCAGCCCGGCTAGCGGGCCGTCCTACGAGCAGTACTTC

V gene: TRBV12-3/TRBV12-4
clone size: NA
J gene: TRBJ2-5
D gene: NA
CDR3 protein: CASSLGEAPQETQYF
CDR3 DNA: TGTGCCAGCAGTTTAGGGGAGGCGCCACAAGAGACCCAGTACTTC

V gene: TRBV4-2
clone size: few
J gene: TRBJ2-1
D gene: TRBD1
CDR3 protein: CASSPRDRDLEQFF
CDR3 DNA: TGTGCCAGCAGCCCCCGGGACAGGGACCTTGAGCAGTTCTTC

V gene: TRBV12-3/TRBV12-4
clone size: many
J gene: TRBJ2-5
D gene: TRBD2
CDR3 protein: CASRAGVQETQYF
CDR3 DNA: TGTGCCAGCAGAGCGGGGGTCCAAGAGACCCAGTACTTC

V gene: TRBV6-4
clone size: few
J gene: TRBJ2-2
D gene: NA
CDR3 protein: CASRQEDWATSGELFF
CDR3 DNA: TGTGCCAGCAGACAAGAGGACTGGGCAACCTCTGGGGAGCTGTTTTTT

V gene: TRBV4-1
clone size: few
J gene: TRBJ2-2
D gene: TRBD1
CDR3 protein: CASSQGRGGKGELFF
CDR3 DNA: TGCGCCAGCAGCCAAGGACGAGGGGGCAAAGGGGAGCTGTTTTTT

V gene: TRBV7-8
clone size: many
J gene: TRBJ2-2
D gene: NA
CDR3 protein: CASSLASQGSTGELFF
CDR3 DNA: TGTGCCAGCAGCTTAGCTTCGCAGGGTTCGACCGGGGAGCTGTTTTTT

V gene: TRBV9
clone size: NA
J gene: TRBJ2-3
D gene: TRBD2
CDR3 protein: CASSSTSGDSDTQYF
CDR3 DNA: TGTGCCAGCAGTTCGACTAGCGGGGACTCGGATACGCAGTATTTT

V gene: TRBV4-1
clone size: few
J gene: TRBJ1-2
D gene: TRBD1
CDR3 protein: CASSQDGGTGGHYGYTF
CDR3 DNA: TGCGCCAGCAGCCAAGATGGGGGGACAGGAGGACACTATGGCTACACCTTC

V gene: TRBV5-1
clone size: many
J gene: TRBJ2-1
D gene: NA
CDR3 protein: CASSLGYEQFF
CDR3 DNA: TGCGCCAGCAGCTTGGGGTATGAGCAGTTCTTC

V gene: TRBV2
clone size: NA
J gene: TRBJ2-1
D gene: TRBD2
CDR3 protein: CASSWRLAGADEQFF
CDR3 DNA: TGTGCCAGCTCGTGGAGACTAGCGGGAGCAGATGAGCAGTTCTTC

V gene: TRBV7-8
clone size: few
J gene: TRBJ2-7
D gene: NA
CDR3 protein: CASSLRPAGYEQYF
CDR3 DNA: TGTGCCAGCAGCTTACGCCCAGCGGGTTACGAGCAGTACTTC

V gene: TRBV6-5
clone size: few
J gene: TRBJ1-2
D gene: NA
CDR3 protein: CASSSRTIKDGYTF
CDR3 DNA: TGTGCCAGCAGTTCGAGGACGATCAAGGATGGCTACACCTTC

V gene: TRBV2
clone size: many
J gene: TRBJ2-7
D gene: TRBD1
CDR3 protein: CASSPDRGADEQYF
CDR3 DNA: TGTGCCAGCAGTCCTGACAGGGGCGCTGACGAGCAGTACTTC

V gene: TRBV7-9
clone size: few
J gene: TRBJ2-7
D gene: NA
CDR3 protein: CASSLDGTYYEQYF
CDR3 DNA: TGTGCCAGCAGCTTAGATGGGACTTACTACGAGCAGTACTTC

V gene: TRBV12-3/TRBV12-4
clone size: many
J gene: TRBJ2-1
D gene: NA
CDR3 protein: CASSPSGQTQSSYNEQFF
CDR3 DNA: TGTGCCAGCAGCCCCTCAGGACAGACCCAAAGCTCCTACAATGAGCAGTTCTTC

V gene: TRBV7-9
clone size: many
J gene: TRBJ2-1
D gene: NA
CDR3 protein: CASSLVPIGRAYNEQFF
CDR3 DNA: TGTGCCAGCAGCTTAGTCCCGATTGGGCGGGCTTACAATGAGCAGTTCTTC

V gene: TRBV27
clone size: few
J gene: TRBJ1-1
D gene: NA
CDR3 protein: CATSLRSTEAFF
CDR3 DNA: TGTGCCACCTCCCTCCGCTCCACTGAAGCTTTCTTT

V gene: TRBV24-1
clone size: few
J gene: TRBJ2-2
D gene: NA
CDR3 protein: CATSDLRGIGELFF
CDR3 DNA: TGTGCCACCAGTGATTTGAGGGGTATCGGGGAGCTGTTTTTT

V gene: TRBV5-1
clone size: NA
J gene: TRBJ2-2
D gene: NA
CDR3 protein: CASSLDTGLNTGELFF
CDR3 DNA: TGCGCCAGCAGCTTGGATACAGGGTTGAACACCGGGGAGCTGTTTTTT

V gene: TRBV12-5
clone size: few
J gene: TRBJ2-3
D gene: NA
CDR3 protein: CASGLVNPGQTTDTQYF
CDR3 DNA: TGTGCTAGTGGTTTGGTAAACCCAGGCCAGACCACAGATACGCAGTATTTT

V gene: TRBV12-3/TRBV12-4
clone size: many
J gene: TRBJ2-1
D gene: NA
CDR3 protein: CANSRDVFPGEQFF
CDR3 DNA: TGTGCCAACTCCCGGGACGTATTTCCAGGGGAGCAGTTCTTC

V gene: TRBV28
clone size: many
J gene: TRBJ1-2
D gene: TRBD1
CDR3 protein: CASTLDRGLRGTF
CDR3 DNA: TGTGCCAGCACCTTGGACAGGGGATTGCGTGGCACCTTC

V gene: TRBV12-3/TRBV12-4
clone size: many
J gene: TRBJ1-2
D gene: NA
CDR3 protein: CASSLAVPIYGYTF
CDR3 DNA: TGTGCCAGCAGTTTAGCGGTACCTATTTATGGCTACACCTTC